These 10 T cell receptor beta chains were all obtained from the same sample, sequenced in a study of blood T cell repertoires in COVID-19. Assay: immunoSEQ multiplex PCR; the TCRdb copy retains only in-frame clones and omits some. The table shows 45,000 to 55,000 clones, with 86% occurring only once. Sequences were obtained from peripheral blood. These TCRs come from a man between 65 and 85 years old with active COVID-19.

The V gene is TRBV27, the J gene TRBJ2-2; D gene uncertain. V gave up 2 bases and J gave up 3 bases, with 7 bases separating them. Per germline, CDR1 MNHEY and CDR2 SMNVEV (reference sequence). This CDR3 comprises 14 residues. In DNA form, the CDR3 reads TGTGCCAGCAGTTTACTACGGGACACCGGGGAGCTGTTTTTT. Its protein is CASSLLRDTGELFF.

The rearrangement joins TRBV3-1 (or the pseudogene TRBV3-2) to TRBJ1-2; D remains ambiguous. The ends were cut back, 0 bases at V and 2 bases at J, with 10 bases in the middle. The CDR3 extends over 15 amino acids. Germline CDR1 is LGHDT and CDR2 is YNNKEL (reference sequence). CDR3 DNA: TGTGCCAGCAGCCAAGACGAGGGAGGGAACTATGGCTACACCTTC. Encoded protein: CASSQDEGGNYGYTF.

This rearrangement joins TRBV9 to TRBJ1-1, with D maybe TRBD1 (6 bases). The CDR3 covers 14 residues. Germline V CDR1 and CDR2: SGDLS, YYNGEE. V was pared by 1 base and J by 5 bases, with 12 bases between. The CDR3 loop is CASSVQGIGTEAFF. In DNA form, the CDR3 reads TGTGCCAGCAGCGTACAGGGGATCGGAACTGAAGCTTTCTTT.

This clone appeared a few times. This chain uses TRBV10-1 with TRBJ2-7, with 11 bases matching TRBD1. J was trimmed by 2 bases and V by 3 bases; bases with no gene match: 6. From germline, CDR1 is WNHNN and CDR2 SYGVQD (reference sequence). This CDR3 has 16 amino acids. In DNA form, the CDR3 reads TGCGCCAGCAGTGACCGGGGACAGGGGGGCACCTACGAGCAGTACTTC. This gives the protein CASSDRGQGGTYEQYF.

This sequence joins TRBV2 and TRBJ1-1; 8 nucleotides align to TRBD1. In germline, CDR1 is SNHLY, CDR2 FYNNEI. CDR3 length equals 13 residues. Trimming at V came to 8 bases and at J to 4 bases, leaving 6 bases not matched to a gene. The CDR3 nucleotides read TGTGCCAGCGAACAGGGGGTCGCCACTGAAGCTTTCTTT. This sequence encodes CASEQGVATEAFF.

The CDR3 nucleotides read TGTGCCAGTAGTATGGGACAGCCTAATCAGCCCCAGCATTTT. Translation gives CASSMGQPNQPQHF. This rearrangement joins TRBV19 to TRBJ1-5; 7 nucleotides agree with TRBD1. J gave up 4 bases and V 3 bases, and 3 bases lay outside the gene matches. This CDR3 region has 14 residues. Germline V CDR1 and CDR2: LNHDA, SQIVND (reference sequence).

As regards this clone: One junction end disagrees with the germline gene, perhaps due to a read error. The chain is built from TRBV7-7 and TRBJ2-7, with D hard to call. CDR1 and CDR2 from the germline V gene are SSHAT and FNYEAQ (reference sequence). CDR3 length equals 13 residues. The CDR3 nucleotides are TGTGCTAGCAGCCTGGGCACAGCCTACGAGCAGTACTTC. Translating gives CASSLGTAYEQYF.

The chain combines TRBV27 with TRBJ1-2, with 8 bases lining up with TRBD1. Germline trimming cut 1 base from V and 4 bases from J; bases unmatched to any gene: 5. This CDR3 region has 15 residues. Per the germline V gene, CDR1 is MNHEY and CDR2 is SMNVEV (reference sequence). CDR3 nucleotides: TGTGCCAGCAGTTTATTTCAGGGGGCGGTCTATGGCTACACCTTC. Its protein is CASSLFQGAVYGYTF.

The chain combines TRBV25-1 with TRBJ1-3, with D perhaps TRBD1 (6 bases). Germline values: CDR1 MGHDK, CDR2 SYGVNS. The germline V and J ends were trimmed by 4 bases and 0 bases, with 19 bases remaining between them. The CDR3 extends over 18 amino acids. CDR3 DNA: TGTGCCAGCAGTGCCCCCGGTACAGGGCGATTCTCTGGAAACACCATATATTTT. Translation gives CASSAPGTGRFSGNTIYF.

This sequence joins TRBV27 and TRBJ1-1, with 10 bases matching TRBD1. Per germline, CDR1 MNHEY and CDR2 SMNVEV (reference sequence). The CDR3 totals 17 residues. V was clipped by 6 bases and J by 4 bases; unmatched bases: 14. The CDR3 coding sequence is TGTGCCAGCAGACCGACAGGGGGCCCTCTCGGGTCCACTGAAGCTTTCTTT. Its translation is CASRPTGGPLGSTEAFF.